Following are 8 T cell receptor beta chains from one sample sequenced in a study of T cells in Graves' hyperthyroidism and ophthalmopathy. Amplified TCR beta CDR3 regions derived from RNA transcripts. An initial round of RT-PCR targeting the TCR CDR3 relied on the HTBI primer set. TCRdb re-called the multiplex PCR reads with MiXCR, one entry per CDR3 protein. Here the sample spans 250,000 or so distinct CDR3 sequences, 13% to 15% being singletons. Source material: blood. These receptors were taken from a woman aged 50 to 60 with Graves' hyperthyroidism that later progressed to Graves' ophthalmopathy.

This clonotype was detected a few times. V and J are TRBV18 and TRBJ2-1, with 7 bases that match TRBD1. J lost 6 bases, V lost 3 bases, and 8 bases had no gene match. The CDR3 has 15 amino acids. Germline loops: CDR1 KGHSH, CDR2 LQKENI. This CDR3 is CASSPWTGVINEQFF. CDR3 coding DNA: TGTGCCAGCTCACCGTGGACAGGAGTTATCAATGAGCAGTTCTTC.

This clonotype was observed many times. The genes are TRBV20-1 and TRBJ2-7, with 9 bases fitting TRBD1. The junction had 5 bases not matched to a gene; V was cut back by 1 base and J by 1 base. The CDR3 loop spans 15 amino acids. Per the germline V gene, CDR1 is DFQATT and CDR2 is SNEGSKA (reference sequence). CDR3 sequence: CSARGQQGASYEQYF. The CDR3 nucleotides are TGCAGTGCTAGAGGGCAACAGGGGGCGTCCTACGAGCAGTACTTC.

The table lists this clonotype with many counts. This rearrangement joins TRBV28 to TRBJ1-4; no clear D gene. Germline V gives CDR1 MDHEN, CDR2 SYDVKM. Trimming left V 4 bases short and J 3 bases short, with 12 bases between. The CDR3 contains 15 residues. Here the CDR3 reads CASSSIDKANEKLFF. The CDR3 bases are TGTGCCAGCAGTTCGATCGACAAGGCTAATGAAAAACTGTTTTTT.

The chain couples TRBV2 to TRBJ1-6, with 9 bases fitting TRBD1. Losses at the gene ends were 3 bases for V and 10 bases for J; bases not matched to a gene: 7. The CDR3 runs 15 residues. Per the germline V gene, CDR1 is SNHLY and CDR2 is FYNNEI. The CDR3 nucleotides are TGTGCCAGCAGTGACGACAGGGGGTTCGGGTCACCCCTCCACTTT. This sequence encodes CASSDDRGFGSPLHF.

This clonotype has ten or more counts. The gene calls are TRBV11-2 and TRBJ1-5; the D gene is possibly TRBD1 (5 bases). The V gene lost 0 bases and the J gene lost 4 bases, with 10 bases spanning the gap. The length of the CDR3 is 15 residues. Germline V gives CDR1 SGHAT, CDR2 FQNNGV. The CDR3 reads CASSLEWGVNQPQHF. DNA of the CDR3: TGTGCCAGCAGCTTAGAATGGGGGGTTAATCAGCCCCAGCATTTT.

This clonotype was observed at least ten times. CDR3 sequence reads: CASSRTPRDYEQYF. The DNA for the CDR3 is TGTGCCAGCAGTCGCACCCCAAGGGACTACGAGCAGTACTTC. The V call is TRBV28, the J call TRBJ2-7, with no clear D. CDR3 length equals 14 residues. Deletions cut 5 bases from V and 3 bases from J, with 14 bases between. CDR1 and CDR2 (germline): MDHEN, SYDVKM.

V is TRBV5-8 and J is TRBJ2-2, with 10 bases matching TRBD2. Germline V gives CDR1 SGHTS, CDR2 YDEGEE. The CDR3 runs 15 residues. V gave up 4 bases and J gave up 3 bases; unmatched junction bases: 3. CDR3 sequence (DNA): TGTGCCAGCAGCGTTGGACTAGCGGACACCGGGGAGCTGTTTTTT. Residues: CASSVGLADTGELFF.

At least ten counts were recorded for this clonotype. The V gene is TRBV20-1, the J gene TRBJ2-1; the match to TRBD2 covers 13 bases. From germline, CDR1 is DFQATT and CDR2 SNEGSKA (reference sequence). With V trimmed by 2 bases and J by 5 bases, 3 bases remained unmatched. The CDR3 has 15 residues. DNA for the CDR3: TGCAGTGCTAGACCGGGACTAGCGGGGAACAATGAGCAGTTCTTC. Its protein product is CSARPGLAGNNEQFF.